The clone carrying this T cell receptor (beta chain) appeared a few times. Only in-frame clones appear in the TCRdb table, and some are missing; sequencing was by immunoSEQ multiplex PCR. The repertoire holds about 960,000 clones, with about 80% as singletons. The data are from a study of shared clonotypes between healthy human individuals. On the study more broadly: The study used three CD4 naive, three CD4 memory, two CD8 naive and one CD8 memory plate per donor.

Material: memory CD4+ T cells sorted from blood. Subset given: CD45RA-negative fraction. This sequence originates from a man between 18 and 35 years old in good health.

CDR3 amino acids: CAGTVNSLRDTEAFF. In nucleotides, the CDR3 is TGTGCTGGGACAGTGAATTCCCTCAGGGACACTGAAGCTTTCTTT. The rearrangement joins TRBV6-1 to TRBJ1-1; 7 bases are shared with TRBD1. Germline V gene lookup returns CDR1 MNHNS and CDR2 SASEGT. The CDR3 is 15 amino acids.